The entry below describes one TCR beta chain. Its antigen is still unknown. This clone may be a read error of a much larger clone one base away. The CDR3 spans 15 residues. Germline lookup yields CDR1 LGHDT and CDR2 YNNKEL (reference sequence). The data are from a study of regulatory T cells in long-lasting Graves disease. Whole-study results and caveats: Whereas approximately 950 public clonotypes were shared by new patients, persistent patients shared more, at some 2,500.

To make TCR beta libraries, researchers used iRepertoire HTBI primers and Arm-PCR of CDR3 regions. TCRdb independently ran MiXCR on the multiplex PCR reads; one entry per CDR3 protein. The sample contains over 350,000 distinct CDR3 sequences, around 15% of which appear only once. Time point described: newly diagnosed GD, antithyroid drugs for less than 3 months. RNA extracted from PBMCs served as the sequencing template. Collection of peripheral blood (about 10 milliliters) was done using EDTA tubes. These same data were also listed under a study on T cells in Graves' hyperthyroidism and ophthalmopathy. Per that study: Among clonotypes expanded in thyroid above 0.001, most were also found in blood.

This receptor was obtained from a woman aged 45-65 years with Graves disease. V is TRBV3-1 and J is TRBJ2-1; 7 nucleotides agree with TRBD2. The sequencing here drew on peripheral blood mononuclear cells (PBMCs), taken at new diagnosis, from a patient treated with antithyroid drugs. Here the CDR3 DNA reads TGTGCCAGCGGCCAAGAGGGACTACCTTACAATGAGCAGTTCTTC. This encodes CASGQEGLPYNEQFF.